The source of this TCR beta chain is a study of blood T cell repertoires in COVID-19. Study details: Italy, Spain and the United States were the sources of the convalescent and acute COVID-19 samples.

CDR3 size: 16 residues. The germline V gene has CDR1 KGHSH and CDR2 LQKENI. V lost 6 bases and J lost 0, with 14 bases in between. The protocol was immunoSEQ multiplex PCR, while the TCRdb copy is restricted to in-frame clones and leaves out a portion. Among 150,000 or so clones listed, approximately 85% were seen once. The sequenced sample consisted of peripheral blood. The origin of this receptor is a man between 60 and 75 years old with COVID-19, enrolled during active disease. V and J are TRBV18 and TRBJ2-2; tentatively, D is TRBD2 (5 bases). CDR3 coding DNA: TGTGCCAGCTCTCGCCCGGGAATCGCGAACACCGGGGAGCTGTTTTTT. Its translation is CASSRPGIANTGELFF.